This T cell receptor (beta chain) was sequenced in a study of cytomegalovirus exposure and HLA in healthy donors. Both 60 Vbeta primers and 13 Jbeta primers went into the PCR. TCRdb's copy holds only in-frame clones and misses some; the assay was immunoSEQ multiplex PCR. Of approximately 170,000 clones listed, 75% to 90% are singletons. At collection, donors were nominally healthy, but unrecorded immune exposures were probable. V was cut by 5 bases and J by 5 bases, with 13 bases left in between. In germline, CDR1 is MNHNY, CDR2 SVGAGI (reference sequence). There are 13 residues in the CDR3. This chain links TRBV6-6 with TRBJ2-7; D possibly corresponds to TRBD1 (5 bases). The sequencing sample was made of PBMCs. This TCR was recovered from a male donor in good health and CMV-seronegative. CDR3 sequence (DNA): TGTGCCAGCAGTCCCGACAGCTTAAACGAGCAGTACTTC. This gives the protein CASSPDSLNEQYF.